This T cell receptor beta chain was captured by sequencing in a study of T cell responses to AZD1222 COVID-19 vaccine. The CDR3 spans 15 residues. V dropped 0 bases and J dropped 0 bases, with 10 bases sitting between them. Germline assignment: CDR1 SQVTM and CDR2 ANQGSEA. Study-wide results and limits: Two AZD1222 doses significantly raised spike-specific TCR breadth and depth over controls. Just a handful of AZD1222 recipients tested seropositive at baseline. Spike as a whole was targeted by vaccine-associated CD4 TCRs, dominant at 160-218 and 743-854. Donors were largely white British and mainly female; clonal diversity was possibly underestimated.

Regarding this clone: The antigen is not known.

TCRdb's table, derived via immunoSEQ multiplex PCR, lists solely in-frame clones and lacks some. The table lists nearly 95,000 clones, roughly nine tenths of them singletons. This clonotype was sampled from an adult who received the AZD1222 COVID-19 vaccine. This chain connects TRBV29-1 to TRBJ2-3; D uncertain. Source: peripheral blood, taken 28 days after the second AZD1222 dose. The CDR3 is CSVEDGRSSTDTQYF. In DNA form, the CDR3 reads TGCAGCGTTGAAGACGGAAGATCTAGCACAGATACGCAGTATTTT.